This record looks at one T cell receptor (beta chain) sequence and its context. This sample stems from a study of T cells in Graves' hyperthyroidism and ophthalmopathy. Turning to the study itself: Specimen type is peripheral blood, collected at initial diagnosis prior to any treatment.

The investigators amplified TCR beta CDR3 regions from RNA transcripts. HTBI primers were the set used in a first-round RT-PCR of the TCR CDR3. TCRdb used MiXCR to reprocess the multiplex PCR reads, holding one entry per CDR3 protein. The data contain some 570,000 distinct CDR3 sequences, more than 13% of them singletons. Germline V gene data show CDR1 as LGHNA and CDR2 as YNFKEQ. CDR3 length: 13 residues. V was pared by 0 bases and J by 6 bases, with 7 bases between. Material: blood. The clonotype comes from a woman aged 18 to 35 with Graves' ophthalmopathy. This chain uses TRBV4-2 with TRBJ2-3; the D is unclear. The CDR3 DNA follows: TGTGCCAGCAGCCAAGATCGCATGGATACGCAGTATTTT. This translates into CASSQDRMDTQYF.